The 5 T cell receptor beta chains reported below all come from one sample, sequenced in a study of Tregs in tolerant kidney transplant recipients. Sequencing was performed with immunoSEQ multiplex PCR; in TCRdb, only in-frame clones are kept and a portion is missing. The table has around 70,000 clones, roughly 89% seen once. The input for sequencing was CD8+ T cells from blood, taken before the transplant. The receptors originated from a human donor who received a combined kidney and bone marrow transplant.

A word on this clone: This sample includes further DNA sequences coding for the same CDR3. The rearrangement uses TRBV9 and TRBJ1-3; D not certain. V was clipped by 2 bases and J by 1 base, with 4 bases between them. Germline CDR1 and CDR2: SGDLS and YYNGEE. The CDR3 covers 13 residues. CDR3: CASSVNSGNTIYF. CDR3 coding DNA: TGTGCCAGCAGCGTCAATTCTGGAAACACCATATATTTT.

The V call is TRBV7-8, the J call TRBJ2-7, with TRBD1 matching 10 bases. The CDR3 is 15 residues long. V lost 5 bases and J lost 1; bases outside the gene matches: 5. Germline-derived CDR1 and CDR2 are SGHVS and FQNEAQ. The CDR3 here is CASSAAGQGSYEQYF. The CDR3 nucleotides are TGTGCCAGCAGCGCAGCGGGACAGGGGTCCTACGAGCAGTACTTC.

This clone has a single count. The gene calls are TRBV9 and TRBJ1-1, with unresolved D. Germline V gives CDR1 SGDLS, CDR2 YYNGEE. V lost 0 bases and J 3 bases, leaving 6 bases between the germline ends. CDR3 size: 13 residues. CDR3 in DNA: TGTGCCAGCAGCGTAGATATTTACACTGAAGCTTTCTTT. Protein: CASSVDIYTEAFF.

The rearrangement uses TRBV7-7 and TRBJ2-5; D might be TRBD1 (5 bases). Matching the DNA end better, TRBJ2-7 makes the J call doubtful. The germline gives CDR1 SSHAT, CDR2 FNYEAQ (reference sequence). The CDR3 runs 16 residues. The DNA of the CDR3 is TGTGCCAGCAGCTTAGGGCCCCCCTACAGGAATTACGAGCAGTACTTC. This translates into CASSLGPPYRNYEQYF.

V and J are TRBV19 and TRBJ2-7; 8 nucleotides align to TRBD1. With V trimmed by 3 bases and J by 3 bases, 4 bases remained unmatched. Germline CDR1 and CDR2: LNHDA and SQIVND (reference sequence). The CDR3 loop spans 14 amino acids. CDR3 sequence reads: CASSIGTGGYEQYF. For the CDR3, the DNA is TGTGCCAGTAGTATCGGAACAGGGGGCTACGAGCAGTACTTC.